Below, 7 T cell receptor beta chains from the same sample are listed, as sequenced in a study of blood T cell repertoires in COVID-19. Method: immunoSEQ multiplex PCR; TCRdb's copy keeps in-frame clones and lacks some. The sample yields approximately 130,000 clones, 87% seen once. The sample taken for sequencing was peripheral blood. The source is a woman in her fifties or sixties with acute or convalescent COVID-19.

The V gene is TRBV2, the J gene TRBJ2-4, with TRBD1 identical over 9 bases. The V gene end was trimmed by 5 bases and the J gene end by 2 bases; junction bases not matched to a gene: 4. CDR1 and CDR2 from the germline V gene are SNHLY and FYNNEI. This CDR3 has 15 amino acids. CDR3 amino acids: CASSWDRETKNIQYF. DNA for the CDR3: TGTGCCAGCAGTTGGGACAGGGAAACCAAAAACATTCAGTACTTC.

The rearrangement uses TRBV6-5 and TRBJ2-7; 7 nucleotides agree with TRBD1. Germline values: CDR1 MNHEY, CDR2 SVGAGI. J gave up 0 bases and V 6 bases, and 5 bases lay outside the gene matches. This CDR3 spans 14 amino acids. The CDR3 DNA is TGTGCCAGCAGAAAATGGGACAGCTCCTACGAGCAGTACTTC. It translates to CASRKWDSSYEQYF.

The chain uses TRBV27 and TRBJ1-1, with D tentatively TRBD1 (5 bases). This CDR3 comprises 14 residues. Looked up from germline, CDR1 is MNHEY and CDR2 is SMNVEV (reference sequence). Deletions cut 7 bases from V and 3 bases from J, with 15 bases between. CDR3 residues: CASTSQGKYTEAFF. As DNA, the CDR3 is TGTGCCAGCACTTCGCAGGGAAAGTACACTGAAGCTTTCTTT.

The V call is TRBV11-2, the J call TRBJ2-1; 9 bases agree with TRBD2. The CDR3 has 17 residues. Germline assignment: CDR1 SGHAT and CDR2 FQNNGV. Losses at the gene ends were 5 bases for V and 3 bases for J; bases not matched to a gene: 11. CDR3 bases: TGTGCCAGCAGCCCGCGGGGAAGACTAGCGGACTACAATGAGCAGTTCTTC. Translating it yields CASSPRGRLADYNEQFF. Based on the CDR3 plus reference TRBV11-2 and TRBJ2-1, the full variable domain is EAGVAQSPRYKIIEKRQSVAFWCNPISGHATLYWYQQILGQGPKLLIQFQNNGVVDDSQLPKDRFSAERLKGVDSTLKIQPAKLEDSAVYLCASSPRGRLADYNEQFFGPGTRLTVL.

The chain carries TRBV2 and TRBJ1-5; TRBD1 is a possible D gene (6 bases). The CDR3 totals 14 residues. V gave up 1 base and J gave up 2 bases, with 6 bases separating them. The V gene's germline CDR1 is SNHLY and CDR2 FYNNEI. The CDR3 DNA sequence: TGTGCCAGCAGTGAAGGGACAGGCAATCAGCCCCAGCATTTT. This encodes CASSEGTGNQPQHF. Full variable domain (outside the CDR3, taken from reference TRBV2 and TRBJ1-5): EPEVTQTPSHQVTQMGQEVILRCVPISNHLYFYWYRQILGQKVEFLVSFYNNEISEKSEIFDDQFSVERPDGSNFTLKIRSTKLEDSAMYFCASSEGTGNQPQHFGDGTRLSIL.

This clone was counted once. The chain links TRBV6-5 to TRBJ1-1, with no clear D. V shed 7 bases and J shed 1 base, with 10 bases lying between them. This CDR3 has 13 residues. Germline lookup yields CDR1 MNHEY and CDR2 SVGAGI. The CDR3 DNA is TGTGCCAGCACCCTAGATCCGAACACTGAAGCTTTCTTT. Amino acid sequence: CASTLDPNTEAFF.

The CDR3 DNA reads TGCGCCAGCAGCTTTGACGGCGGCGAGCAGTACTTC. It codes for CASSFDGGEQYF. This rearrangement joins TRBV5-1 to TRBJ2-7; unclear D gene. The CDR3 is made up of 12 amino acids. Germline loops: CDR1 SGHRS, CDR2 YFSETQ. With 2 bases removed from V and 6 bases from J, the gap between germline ends came to 9 bases. Based on the CDR3 plus reference TRBV5-1 and TRBJ2-7, the full variable domain is KAGVTQTPRYLIKTRGQQVTLSCSPISGHRSVSWYQQTPGQGLQFLFEYFSETQRNKGNFPGRFSGRQFSNSRSEMNVSTLELGDSALYLCASSFDGGEQYFGPGTRLTVT.